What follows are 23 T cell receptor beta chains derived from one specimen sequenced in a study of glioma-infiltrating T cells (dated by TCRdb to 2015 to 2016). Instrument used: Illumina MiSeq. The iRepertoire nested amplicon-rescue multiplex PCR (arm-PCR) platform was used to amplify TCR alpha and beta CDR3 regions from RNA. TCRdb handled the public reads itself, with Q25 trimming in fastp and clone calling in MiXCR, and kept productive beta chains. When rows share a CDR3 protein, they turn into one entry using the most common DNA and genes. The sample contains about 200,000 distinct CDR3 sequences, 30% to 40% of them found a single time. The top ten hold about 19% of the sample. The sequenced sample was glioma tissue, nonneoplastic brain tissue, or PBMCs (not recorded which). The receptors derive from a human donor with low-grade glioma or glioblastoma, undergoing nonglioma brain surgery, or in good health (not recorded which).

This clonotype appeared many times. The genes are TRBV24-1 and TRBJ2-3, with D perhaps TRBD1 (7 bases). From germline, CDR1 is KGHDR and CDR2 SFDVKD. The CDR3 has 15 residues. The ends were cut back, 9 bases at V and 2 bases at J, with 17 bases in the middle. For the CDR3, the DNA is TGTGCCACCGGATCAGGGGGAGGTTCCACAGATACGCAGTATTTT. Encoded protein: CATGSGGGSTDTQYF.

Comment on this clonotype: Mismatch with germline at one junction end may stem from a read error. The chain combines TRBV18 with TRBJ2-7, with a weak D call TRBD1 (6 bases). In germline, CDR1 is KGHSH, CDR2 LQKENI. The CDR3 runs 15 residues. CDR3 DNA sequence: TGTGCCAGCTCAGCAACTGGACGGGACACCTACAAGCAGTACTTC. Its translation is CASSATGRDTYKQYF.

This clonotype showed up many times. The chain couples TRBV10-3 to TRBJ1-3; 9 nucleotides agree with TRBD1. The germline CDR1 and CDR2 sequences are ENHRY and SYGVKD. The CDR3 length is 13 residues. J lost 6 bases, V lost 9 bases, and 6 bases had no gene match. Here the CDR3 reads CAIYRTGENTIYF. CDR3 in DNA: TGTGCCATTTACCGGACAGGGGAAAACACCATATATTTT.

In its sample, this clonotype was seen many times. CDR3: CASTSGSWDTQYF. The CDR3 DNA sequence: TGTGCCAGCACTAGCGGGAGTTGGGATACGCAGTATTTT. V gene TRBV3-1 combines with J gene TRBJ2-3; 10 nucleotides line up with TRBD2. After removal of 7 bases from V and 6 bases from J, the junction contained 4 bases not matched to a gene. The germline V gene encodes CDR1 LGHDT and CDR2 YNNKEL (reference sequence). This CDR3 comprises 13 residues.

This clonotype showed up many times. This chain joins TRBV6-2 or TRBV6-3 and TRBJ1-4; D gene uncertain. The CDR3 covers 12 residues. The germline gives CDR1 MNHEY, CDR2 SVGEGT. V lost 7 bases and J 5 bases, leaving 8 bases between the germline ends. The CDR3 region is CASNNPNEKLFF. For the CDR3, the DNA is TGTGCCAGCAATAACCCGAATGAAAAACTGTTTTTT.

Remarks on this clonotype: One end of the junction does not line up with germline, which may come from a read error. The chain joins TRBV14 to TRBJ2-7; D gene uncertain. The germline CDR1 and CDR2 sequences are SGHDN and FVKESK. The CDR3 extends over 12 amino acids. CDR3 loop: CASSQVFDERYF. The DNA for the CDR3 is TGTGCCAGCAGCCAAGTCTTCGACGAGCGGTACTTC.

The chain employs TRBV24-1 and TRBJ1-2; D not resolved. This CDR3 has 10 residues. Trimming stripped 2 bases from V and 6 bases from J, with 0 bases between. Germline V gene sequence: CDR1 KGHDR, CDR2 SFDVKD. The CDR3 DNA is TGTGCCACCAGTGATTATGGCTACACCTTC. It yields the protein CATSDYGYTF.

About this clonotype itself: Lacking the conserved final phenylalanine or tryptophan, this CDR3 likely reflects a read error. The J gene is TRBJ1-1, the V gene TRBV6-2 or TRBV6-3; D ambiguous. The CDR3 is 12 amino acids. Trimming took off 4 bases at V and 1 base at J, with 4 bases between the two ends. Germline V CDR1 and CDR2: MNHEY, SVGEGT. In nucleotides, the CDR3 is TGTGCCAGCAGTTCAGCGAACACTGAAGCTTTCCTT. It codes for CASSSANTEAFL.

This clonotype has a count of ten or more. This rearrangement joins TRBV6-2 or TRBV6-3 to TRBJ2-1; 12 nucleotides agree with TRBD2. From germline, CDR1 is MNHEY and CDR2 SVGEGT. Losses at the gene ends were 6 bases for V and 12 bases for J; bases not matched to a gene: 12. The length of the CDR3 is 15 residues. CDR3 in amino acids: CASSQTSGRPLGQFF. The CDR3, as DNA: TGTGCCAGCAGCCAAACTAGCGGGAGGCCACTCGGGCAGTTCTTC.

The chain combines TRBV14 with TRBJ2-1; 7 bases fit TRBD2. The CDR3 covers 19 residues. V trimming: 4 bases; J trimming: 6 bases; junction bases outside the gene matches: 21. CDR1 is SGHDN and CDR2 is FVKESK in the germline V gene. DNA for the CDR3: TGTGCCAGCAGCCCTCTAGCGGTTTTTTCGGTCGCAAAGATCAATGAGCAGTTCTTC. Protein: CASSPLAVFSVAKINEQFF.

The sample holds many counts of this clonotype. This CDR3 is CASSFDSQGTEAFF. CDR3 nucleotide sequence: TGCGCCAGCAGCTTTGACAGCCAGGGCACTGAAGCTTTCTTT. The V and J genes are TRBV5-1 and TRBJ1-1; D is possibly TRBD1 (5 bases). Germline V CDR1 and CDR2: SGHRS, YFSETQ. The CDR3 loop spans 14 amino acids. V lost 2 bases and J lost 4, with 12 bases in between.

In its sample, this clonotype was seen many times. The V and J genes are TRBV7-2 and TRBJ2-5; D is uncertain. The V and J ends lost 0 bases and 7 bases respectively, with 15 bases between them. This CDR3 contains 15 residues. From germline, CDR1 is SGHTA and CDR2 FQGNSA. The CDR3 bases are TGTGCCAGCAGCTTAGCTTCTGGACGGATAGGGACCCAGTACTTC. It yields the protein CASSLASGRIGTQYF.

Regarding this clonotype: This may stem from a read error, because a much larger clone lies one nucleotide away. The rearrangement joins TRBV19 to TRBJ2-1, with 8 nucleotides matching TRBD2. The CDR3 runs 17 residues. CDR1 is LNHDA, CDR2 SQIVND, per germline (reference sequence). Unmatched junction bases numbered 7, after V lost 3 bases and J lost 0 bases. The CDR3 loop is CASSMTSVGSSYNEQFF. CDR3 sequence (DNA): TGTGCCAGTAGTATGACTAGCGTGGGGAGCTCCTACAATGAGCAGTTCTTC.

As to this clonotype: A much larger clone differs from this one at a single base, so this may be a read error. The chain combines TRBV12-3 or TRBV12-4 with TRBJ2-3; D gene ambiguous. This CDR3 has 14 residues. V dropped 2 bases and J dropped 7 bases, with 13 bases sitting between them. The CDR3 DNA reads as TGTGCCAGCAGTTTAAATACAGCTAGATATACGCAGTATTTT. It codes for CASSLNTARYTQYF.

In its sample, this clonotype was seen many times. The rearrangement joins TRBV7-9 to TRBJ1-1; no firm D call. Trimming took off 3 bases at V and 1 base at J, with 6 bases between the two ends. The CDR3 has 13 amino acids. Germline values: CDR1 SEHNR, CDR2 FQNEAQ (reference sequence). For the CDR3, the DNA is TGTGCCAGCAGCTTCCGGGAGAACACTGAAGCTTTCTTT. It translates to CASSFRENTEAFF. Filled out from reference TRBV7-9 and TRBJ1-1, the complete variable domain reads DTGVSQNPRHKITKRGQNVTFRCDPISEHNRLYWYRQTLGQGPEFLTYFQNEAQLEKSRLLSDRFSAERPKGSFSTLEIQRTEQGDSAMYLCASSFRENTEAFFGQGTRLTVV.

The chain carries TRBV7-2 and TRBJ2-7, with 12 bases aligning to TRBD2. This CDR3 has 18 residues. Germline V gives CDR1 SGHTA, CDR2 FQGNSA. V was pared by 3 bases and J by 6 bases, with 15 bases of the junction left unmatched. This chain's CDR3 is CASSFHLRLAGAPSEQYF. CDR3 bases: TGTGCCAGCAGCTTCCACTTACGACTAGCGGGAGCGCCTAGCGAGCAGTACTTC.

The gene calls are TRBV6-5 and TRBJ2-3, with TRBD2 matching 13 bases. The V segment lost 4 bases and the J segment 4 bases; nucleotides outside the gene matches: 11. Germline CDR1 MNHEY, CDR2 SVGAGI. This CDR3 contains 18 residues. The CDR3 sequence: CASSSDGGLAGRSDTQYF. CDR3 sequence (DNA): TGTGCCAGCAGTTCCGACGGGGGACTAGCGGGACGATCAGATACGCAGTATTTT.

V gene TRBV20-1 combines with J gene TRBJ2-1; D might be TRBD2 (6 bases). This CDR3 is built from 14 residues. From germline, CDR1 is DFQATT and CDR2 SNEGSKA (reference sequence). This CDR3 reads CSARDPSAYNEQFF. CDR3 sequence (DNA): TGCAGCGCGAGAGACCCTAGCGCTTACAATGAGCAGTTCTTC.

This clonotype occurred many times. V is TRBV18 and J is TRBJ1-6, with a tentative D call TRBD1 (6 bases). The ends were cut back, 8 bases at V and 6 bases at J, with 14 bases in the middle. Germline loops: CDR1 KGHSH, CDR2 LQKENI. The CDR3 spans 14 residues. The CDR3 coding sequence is TGTGCCAGCAAGCCGACAGGATTTAATTCACCCCTCCACTTT. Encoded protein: CASKPTGFNSPLHF.

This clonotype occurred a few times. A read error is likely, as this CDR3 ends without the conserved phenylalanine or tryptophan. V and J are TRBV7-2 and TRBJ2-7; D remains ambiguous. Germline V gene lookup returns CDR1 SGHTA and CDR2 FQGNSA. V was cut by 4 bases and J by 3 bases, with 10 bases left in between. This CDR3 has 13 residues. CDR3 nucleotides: TGTGCCAGCAGCTCGATGGGGTACTACGAGCAGTACTCC. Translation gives CASSSMGYYEQYS.

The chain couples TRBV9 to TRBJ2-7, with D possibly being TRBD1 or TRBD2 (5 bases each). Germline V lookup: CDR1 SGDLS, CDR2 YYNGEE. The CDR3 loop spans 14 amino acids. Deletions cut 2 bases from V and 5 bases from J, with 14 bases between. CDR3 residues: CASSVRDGAHEQYF. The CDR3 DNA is TGTGCCAGCAGCGTGAGAGACGGGGCACACGAGCAGTACTTC.

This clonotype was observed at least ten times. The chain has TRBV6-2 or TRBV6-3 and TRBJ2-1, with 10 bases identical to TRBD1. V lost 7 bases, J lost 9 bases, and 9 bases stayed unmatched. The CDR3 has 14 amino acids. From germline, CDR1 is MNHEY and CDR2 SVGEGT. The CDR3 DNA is TGTGCCAGCACTAAAAGGGGACAGGGGACTGAGCAGTTCTTC. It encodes CASTKRGQGTEQFF.

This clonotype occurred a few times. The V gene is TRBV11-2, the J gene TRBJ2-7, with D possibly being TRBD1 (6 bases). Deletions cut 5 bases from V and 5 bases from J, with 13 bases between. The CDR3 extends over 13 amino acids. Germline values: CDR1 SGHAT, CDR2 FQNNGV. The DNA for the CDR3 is TGTGCCAGCAGCCTAGGACAGAGGAACGAGCAGTACTTC. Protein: CASSLGQRNEQYF.